This TCR beta chain was identified during a study of neurological immune-mediated disorders. The CDR3 is made up of 17 amino acids. Germline V gene lookup returns CDR1 ENHRY and CDR2 SYGVKD. The junction had 10 bases not matched to a gene; V was cut back by 3 bases and J by 6 bases. Each CDR3 protein gets one entry after TCRdb re-called the 5' RACE reads with MiXCR. The sample has around 80,000 distinct CDR3 sequences; about 9.3% are singletons. This clonotype was detected many times. J is TRBJ2-1 and V is TRBV10-3; 11 nucleotides align to TRBD2. This clonotype originated in a man aged 35-49 years in good health. Sequenced material: PBMCs. The CDR3 DNA reads TGTGCCATCAGTGATACCCTTAGTAGCGGGAGGGCCAATGAGCAGTTCTTC. Translation: CAISDTLSSGRANEQFF.